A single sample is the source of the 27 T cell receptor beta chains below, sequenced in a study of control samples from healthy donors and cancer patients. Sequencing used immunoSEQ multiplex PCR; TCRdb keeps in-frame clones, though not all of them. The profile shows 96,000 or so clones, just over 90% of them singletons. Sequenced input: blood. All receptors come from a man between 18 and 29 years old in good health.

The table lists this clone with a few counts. The CDR3 protein is CASSSQGGDEKLFF. The CDR3, as DNA: TGTGCCAGTAGTTCACAGGGAGGGGATGAAAAACTGTTTTTT. The chain couples TRBV19 to TRBJ1-4; the D gene is possibly TRBD1 (6 bases). The CDR3 sequence is 14 residues long. Trimming removed 5 bases at V and 6 bases at J, with 13 bases between. Germline V gene sequence: CDR1 LNHDA, CDR2 SQIVND (reference sequence). Full variable domain (rest looked up from reference TRBV19 and TRBJ1-4): DGGITQSPKYLFRKEGQNVTLSCEQNLNHDAMYWYRQDPGQGLRLIYYSQIVNDFQKGDIAEGYSVSREKKESFPLTVTSAQKNPTAFYLCASSSQGGDEKLFFGSGTQLSVL.

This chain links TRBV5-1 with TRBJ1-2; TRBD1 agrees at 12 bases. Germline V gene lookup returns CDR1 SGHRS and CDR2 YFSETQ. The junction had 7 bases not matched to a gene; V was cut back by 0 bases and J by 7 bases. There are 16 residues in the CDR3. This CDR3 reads CASSLEGTGGALGYTF. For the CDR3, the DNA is TGCGCCAGCAGCTTGGAAGGGACAGGGGGCGCTCTTGGCTACACCTTC.

The DNA of the CDR3 is TGTGCCAGCTCAGGACAGGGTCAGAACACTGAAGCTTTCTTT. Its translation is CASSGQGQNTEAFF. The chain joins TRBV18 to TRBJ1-1, with 8 bases identical to TRBD1. Germline loops: CDR1 KGHSH, CDR2 LQKENI. V dropped 5 bases and J dropped 1; count of bases not matched to a gene: 3. This CDR3 is built from 14 residues.

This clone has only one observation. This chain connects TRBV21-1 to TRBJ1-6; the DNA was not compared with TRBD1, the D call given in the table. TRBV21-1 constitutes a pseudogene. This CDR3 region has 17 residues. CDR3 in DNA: TGTGCCAGCAGCACACATTCTTGGGACAGGGACGCGCCACCCCTCCACTTT. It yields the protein CASSTHSWDRDAPPLHF.

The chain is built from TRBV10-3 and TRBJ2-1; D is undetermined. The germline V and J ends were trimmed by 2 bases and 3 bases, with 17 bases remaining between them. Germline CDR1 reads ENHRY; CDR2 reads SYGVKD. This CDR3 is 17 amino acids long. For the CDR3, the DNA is TGTGCCATCAGTGAGGGGGTTACCTTAACTGGCTACAATGAGCAGTTCTTC. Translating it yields CAISEGVTLTGYNEQFF.

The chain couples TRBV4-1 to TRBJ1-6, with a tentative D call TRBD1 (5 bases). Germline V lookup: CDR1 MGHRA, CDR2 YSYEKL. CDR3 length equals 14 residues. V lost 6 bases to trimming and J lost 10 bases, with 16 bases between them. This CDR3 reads CASSTAGKSSPLHF. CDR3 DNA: TGCGCCAGCAGTACGGCAGGGAAATCGTCACCCCTCCACTTT.

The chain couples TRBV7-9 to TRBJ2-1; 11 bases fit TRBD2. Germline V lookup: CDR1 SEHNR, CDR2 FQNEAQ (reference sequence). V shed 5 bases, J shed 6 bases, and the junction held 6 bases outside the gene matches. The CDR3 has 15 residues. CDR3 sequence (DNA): TGTGCCAGCAGCCCAACTAGCGGGAGATCCAATGAGCAGTTCTTC. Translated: CASSPTSGRSNEQFF.

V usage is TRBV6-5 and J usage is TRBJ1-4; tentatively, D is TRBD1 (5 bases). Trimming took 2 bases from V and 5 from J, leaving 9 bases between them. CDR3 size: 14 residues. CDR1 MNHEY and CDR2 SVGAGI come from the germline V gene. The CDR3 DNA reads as TGTGCCAGCAGTTACGGGACCCTCAATGAAAAACTGTTTTTT. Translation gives CASSYGTLNEKLFF.

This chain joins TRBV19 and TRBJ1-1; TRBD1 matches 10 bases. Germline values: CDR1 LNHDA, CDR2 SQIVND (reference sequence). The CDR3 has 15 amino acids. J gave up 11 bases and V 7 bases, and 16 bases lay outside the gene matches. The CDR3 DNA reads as TGTGCCAGTAAATCTTGCTGGACATTGGACAGGGGGGCTTTCTTT. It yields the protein CASKSCWTLDRGAFF.

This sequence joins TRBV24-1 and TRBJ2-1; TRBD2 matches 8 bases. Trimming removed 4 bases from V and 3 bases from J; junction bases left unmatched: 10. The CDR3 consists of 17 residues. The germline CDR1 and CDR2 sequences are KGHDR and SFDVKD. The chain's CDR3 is CATSDRGTGGGYNEQFF. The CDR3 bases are TGTGCCACCAGTGACCGCGGTACCGGGGGGGGCTACAATGAGCAGTTCTTC.

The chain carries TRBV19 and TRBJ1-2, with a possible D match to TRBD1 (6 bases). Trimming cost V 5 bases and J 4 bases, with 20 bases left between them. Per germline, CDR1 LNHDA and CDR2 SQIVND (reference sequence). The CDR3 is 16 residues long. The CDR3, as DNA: TGTGCCAGTAGTTGGCGACAGGAGGAGAGAAGCTATGGCTACACCTTC. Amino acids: CASSWRQEERSYGYTF. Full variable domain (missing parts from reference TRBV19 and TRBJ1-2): DGGITQSPKYLFRKEGQNVTLSCEQNLNHDAMYWYRQDPGQGLRLIYYSQIVNDFQKGDIAEGYSVSREKKESFPLTVTSAQKNPTAFYLCASSWRQEERSYGYTFGSGTRLTVV.

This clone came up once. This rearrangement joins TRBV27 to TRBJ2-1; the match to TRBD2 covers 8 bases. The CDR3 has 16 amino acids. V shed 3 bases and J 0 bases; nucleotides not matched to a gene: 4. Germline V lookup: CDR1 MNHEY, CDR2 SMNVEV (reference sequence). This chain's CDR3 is CASSFSLAGSYNEQFF. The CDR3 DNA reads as TGTGCCAGCAGTTTCAGTCTAGCGGGCTCCTACAATGAGCAGTTCTTC.

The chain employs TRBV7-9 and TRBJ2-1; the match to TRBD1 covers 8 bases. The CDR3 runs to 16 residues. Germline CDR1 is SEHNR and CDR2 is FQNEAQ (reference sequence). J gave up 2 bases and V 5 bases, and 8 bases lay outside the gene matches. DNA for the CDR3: TGTGCCAGCAGCAGAGGACAGGGCCCAACCTACAATGAGCAGTTCTTC. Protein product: CASSRGQGPTYNEQFF.

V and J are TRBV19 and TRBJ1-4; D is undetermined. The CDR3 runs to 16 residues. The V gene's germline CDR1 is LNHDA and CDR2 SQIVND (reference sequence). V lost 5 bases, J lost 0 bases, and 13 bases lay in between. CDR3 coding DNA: TGTGCCAGTAGTGGGGTCGGTCTTGCAACTAATGAAAAACTGTTTTTT. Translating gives CASSGVGLATNEKLFF.

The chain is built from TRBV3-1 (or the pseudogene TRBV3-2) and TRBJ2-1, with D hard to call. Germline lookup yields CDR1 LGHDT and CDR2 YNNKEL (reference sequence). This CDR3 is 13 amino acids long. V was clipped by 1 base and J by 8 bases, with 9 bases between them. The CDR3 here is CASSQVGVDEQFF. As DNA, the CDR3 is TGTGCCAGCAGCCAAGTTGGAGTGGATGAGCAGTTCTTC.

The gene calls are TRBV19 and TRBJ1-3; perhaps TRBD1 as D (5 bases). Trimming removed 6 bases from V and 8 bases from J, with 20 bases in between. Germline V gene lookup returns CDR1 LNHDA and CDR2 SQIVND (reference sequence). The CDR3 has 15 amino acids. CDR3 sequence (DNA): TGTGCCAGTAGCCCTCGAGGGACTGCAGGAGACACCATATATTTT. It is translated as CASSPRGTAGDTIYF.

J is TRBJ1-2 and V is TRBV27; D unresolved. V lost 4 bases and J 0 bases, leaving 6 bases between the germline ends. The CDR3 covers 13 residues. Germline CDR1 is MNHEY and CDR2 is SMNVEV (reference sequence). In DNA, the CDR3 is TGTGCCAGCAGTTCATCCTCTAACTATGGCTACACCTTC. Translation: CASSSSSNYGYTF.

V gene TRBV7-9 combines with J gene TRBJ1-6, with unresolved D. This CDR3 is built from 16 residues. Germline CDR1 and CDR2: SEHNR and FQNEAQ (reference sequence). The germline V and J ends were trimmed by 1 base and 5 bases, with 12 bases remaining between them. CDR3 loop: CASSLGQMGNNSPLHF. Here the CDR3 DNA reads TGTGCCAGCAGCTTAGGTCAAATGGGGAATAATTCACCCCTCCACTTT.

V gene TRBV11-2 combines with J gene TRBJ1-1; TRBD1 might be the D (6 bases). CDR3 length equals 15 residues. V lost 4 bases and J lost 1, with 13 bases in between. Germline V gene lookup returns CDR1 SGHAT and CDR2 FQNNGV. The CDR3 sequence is CASSWRGTQNTEAFF. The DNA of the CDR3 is TGTGCCAGCAGCTGGCGTGGGACACAGAACACTGAAGCTTTCTTT.

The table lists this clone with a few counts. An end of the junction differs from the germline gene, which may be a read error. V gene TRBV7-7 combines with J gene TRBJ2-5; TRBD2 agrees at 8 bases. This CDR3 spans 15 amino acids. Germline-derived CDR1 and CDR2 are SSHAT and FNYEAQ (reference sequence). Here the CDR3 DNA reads TGTGCTAGCAGCTTAGCGGGAACAGCCCAAGAGACCCAGTACTTC. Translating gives CASSLAGTAQETQYF.

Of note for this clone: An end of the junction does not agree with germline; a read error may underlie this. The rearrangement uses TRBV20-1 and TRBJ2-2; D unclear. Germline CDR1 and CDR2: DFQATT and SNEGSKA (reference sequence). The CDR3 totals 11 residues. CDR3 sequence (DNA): TGCAGTGCTAGAAACAGCGGGGAGCTGTTTTTT. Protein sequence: CSARNSGELFF.

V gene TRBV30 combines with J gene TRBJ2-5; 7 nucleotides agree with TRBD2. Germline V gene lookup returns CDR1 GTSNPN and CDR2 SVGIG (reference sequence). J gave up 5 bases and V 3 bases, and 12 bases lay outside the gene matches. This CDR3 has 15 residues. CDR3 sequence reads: CAWSGGTGADETQYF. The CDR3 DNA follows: TGTGCCTGGAGCGGGGGGACTGGGGCGGACGAGACCCAGTACTTC.

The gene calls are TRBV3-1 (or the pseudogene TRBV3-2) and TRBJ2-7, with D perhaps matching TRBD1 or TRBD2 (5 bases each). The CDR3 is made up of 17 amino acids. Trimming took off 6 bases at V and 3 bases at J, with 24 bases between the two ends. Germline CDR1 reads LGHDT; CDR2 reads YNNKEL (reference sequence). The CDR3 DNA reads TGTGCCAGCAGTAATGTAACCGGGACGCGAACCGACTACGAGCAGTACTTC. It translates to CASSNVTGTRTDYEQYF.

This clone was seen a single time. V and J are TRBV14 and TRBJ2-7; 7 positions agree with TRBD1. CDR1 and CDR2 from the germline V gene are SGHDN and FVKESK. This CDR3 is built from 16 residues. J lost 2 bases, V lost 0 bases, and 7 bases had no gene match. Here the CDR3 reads CASSQDGDSYPYEQYF. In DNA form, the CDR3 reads TGTGCCAGCAGCCAAGATGGGGACAGTTATCCCTACGAGCAGTACTTC.

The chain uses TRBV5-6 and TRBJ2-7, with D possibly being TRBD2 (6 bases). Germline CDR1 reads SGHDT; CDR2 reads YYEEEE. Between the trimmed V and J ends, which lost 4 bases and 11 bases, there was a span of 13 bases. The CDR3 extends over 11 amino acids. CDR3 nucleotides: TGTGCCAGCAGCCTTAGCGGACCGAAGTACTTC. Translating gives CASSLSGPKYF.

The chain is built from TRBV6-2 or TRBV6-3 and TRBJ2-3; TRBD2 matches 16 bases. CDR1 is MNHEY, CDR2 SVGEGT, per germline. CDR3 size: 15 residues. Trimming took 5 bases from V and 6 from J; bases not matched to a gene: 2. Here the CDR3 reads CASSGTSGGADTQYF. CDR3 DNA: TGTGCCAGCAGTGGGACTAGCGGGGGGGCGGATACGCAGTATTTT.

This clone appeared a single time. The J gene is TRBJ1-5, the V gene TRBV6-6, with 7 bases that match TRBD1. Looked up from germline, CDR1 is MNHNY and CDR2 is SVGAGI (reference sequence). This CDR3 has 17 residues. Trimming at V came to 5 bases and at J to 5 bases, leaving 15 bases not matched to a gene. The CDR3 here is CASSPHRKGGWDQPQHF. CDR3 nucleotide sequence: TGTGCCAGCAGTCCTCATCGTAAAGGGGGCTGGGATCAGCCCCAGCATTTT.